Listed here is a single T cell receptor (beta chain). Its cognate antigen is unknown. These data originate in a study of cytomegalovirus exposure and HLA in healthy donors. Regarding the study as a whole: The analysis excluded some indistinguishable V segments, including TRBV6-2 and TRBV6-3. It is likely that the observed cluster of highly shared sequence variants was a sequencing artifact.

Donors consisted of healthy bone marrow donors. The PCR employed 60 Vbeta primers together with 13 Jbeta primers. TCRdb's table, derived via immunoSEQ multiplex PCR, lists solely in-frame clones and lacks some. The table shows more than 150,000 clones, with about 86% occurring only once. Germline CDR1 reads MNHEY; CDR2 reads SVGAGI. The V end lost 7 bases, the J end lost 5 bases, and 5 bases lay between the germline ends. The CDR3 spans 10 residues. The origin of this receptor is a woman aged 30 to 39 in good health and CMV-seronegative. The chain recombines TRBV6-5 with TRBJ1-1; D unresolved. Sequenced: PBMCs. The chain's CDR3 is CASMSTEAFF. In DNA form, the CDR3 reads TGTGCCAGCATGTCAACTGAAGCTTTCTTT.